These 5 T cell receptor beta chains share one sample of origin, sequenced in a study of blood T cell repertoires in COVID-19. Only in-frame clones appear in the TCRdb table, and some are missing; sequencing was by immunoSEQ multiplex PCR. Of about 97,000 clones listed, about nine tenths are singletons. Sample: peripheral blood. These receptors came from a woman between 45 and 65 years old with COVID-19, enrolled during active disease.

The chain combines TRBV6-5 with TRBJ1-3, with TRBD1 matching over 7 bases. This CDR3 has 15 residues. V gave up 7 bases and J gave up 0 bases; unmatched junction bases: 6. CDR1 and CDR2 (germline): MNHEY, SVGAGI. This chain's CDR3 is CASTTGIFSGNTIYF. The CDR3 DNA follows: TGTGCCAGCACGACAGGGATCTTCTCTGGAAACACCATATATTTT.

The V call is TRBV5-8, the J call TRBJ1-1; 7 bases are shared with TRBD1. V trimming: 3 bases; J trimming: 1 base; junction bases outside the gene matches: 3. The germline gives CDR1 SGHTS, CDR2 YDEGEE. The CDR3 runs to 14 residues. CDR3 nucleotide sequence: TGTGCCAGCAGCTGGAGACAGGGGAACACTGAAGCTTTCTTT. Protein sequence: CASSWRQGNTEAFF.

The chain employs TRBV25-1 and TRBJ2-1, with a possible D match to TRBD1 (5 bases). The CDR3 consists of 13 residues. Trimming stripped 10 bases from V and 5 bases from J, with 15 bases between. CDR1 MGHDK and CDR2 SYGVNS come from the germline V gene. The CDR3 loop is CATLGVGDNEQFF. The CDR3 DNA is TGTGCCACCCTGGGCGTAGGGGACAATGAGCAGTTCTTC.

The chain carries TRBV29-1 and TRBJ1-1; D unclear. This CDR3 is 13 amino acids long. Trimming took off 0 bases at V and 3 bases at J, with 8 bases between the two ends. Germline V gene data show CDR1 as SQVTM and CDR2 as ANQGSEA. The CDR3 sequence is CSVEEGVYTEAFF. Written as DNA, the CDR3 is TGCAGCGTTGAAGAAGGAGTTTACACTGAAGCTTTCTTT.

The V gene is TRBV15, the J gene TRBJ2-5; 9 bases are a match to TRBD2. Per germline, CDR1 LNHNV and CDR2 YYDKDF (reference sequence). CDR3 size: 18 residues. V lost 0 bases, J lost 4 bases, and 12 bases stayed unmatched. The CDR3 DNA reads TGTGCCACCAGCAGAGATTGGGGAGCGGGGGGTGCCCCAGAGACCCAGTACTTC. Translation: CATSRDWGAGGAPETQYF.